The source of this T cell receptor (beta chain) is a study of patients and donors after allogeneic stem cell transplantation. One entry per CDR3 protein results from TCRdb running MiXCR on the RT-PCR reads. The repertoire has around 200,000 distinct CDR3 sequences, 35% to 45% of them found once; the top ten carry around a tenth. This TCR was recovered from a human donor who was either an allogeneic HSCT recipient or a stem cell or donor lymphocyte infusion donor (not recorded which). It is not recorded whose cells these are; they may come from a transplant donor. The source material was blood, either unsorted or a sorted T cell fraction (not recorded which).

The CDR3 DNA reads TGCAGTGCTGGAAACCCGGGACGGGCCCATATGTCTGCCAAAAACATTCAGTACTTC. Encoded protein: CSAGNPGRAHMSAKNIQYF. V usage is TRBV20-1 and J usage is TRBJ2-4; D possibly matches TRBD1 or TRBD2 (5 bases each). This CDR3 has 19 residues. Germline CDR1 and CDR2: DFQATT and SNEGSKA (reference sequence). Trimming stripped 5 bases from V and 1 base from J, with 27 bases between.